The next 5 T cell receptor beta chains were all read from a single sample in a study of beta chain features in type 1 diabetes. The isolated RNA, all of it, was reverse transcribed, so expressed TCRB transcripts were what got sequenced. TCRdb's table, derived via immunoSEQ multiplex PCR, lists solely in-frame clones and lacks some. The sample lists just over 600,000 clones, less than 20% seen once, with approximately 0.087% in the top ten. Material for sequencing was naive CD4+ T cells from blood. Source of these receptors: a young man in good health.

The CDR3 region is CASSFSSARDTQYF. CDR3 sequence (DNA): TGTGCCAGCAGCTTTTCTAGCGCGAGAGATACGCAGTATTTT. This chain uses TRBV7-2 with TRBJ2-3, with D perhaps matching TRBD2 (6 bases). Per the germline V gene, CDR1 is SGHTA and CDR2 is FQGNSA. The length of the CDR3 is 14 residues. V was cut by 3 bases and J by 5 bases, with 12 bases left in between.

This rearrangement joins TRBV7-3 to TRBJ2-6; 7 bases agree with TRBD1. The CDR3 extends over 19 amino acids. Trimming at V came to 7 bases and at J to 0 bases, leaving 15 bases not matched to a gene. CDR1 SGHTA and CDR2 FQGTGA come from the germline V gene. The CDR3 DNA sequence: TGTGCCAGCAAAAGATCCGGGACAGCGGCCCTCTCTGGGGCCAACGTCCTGACTTTC. This sequence encodes CASKRSGTAALSGANVLTF. Complete variable domain (other parts from reference TRBV7-3 and TRBJ2-6): GAGVSQTPSNKVTEKGKYVELRCDPISGHTALYWYRQSLGQGPEFLIYFQGTGAADDSGLPNDRFFAVRPEGSVSTLKIQRTERGDSAVYLCASKRSGTAALSGANVLTFGAGSRLTVL.

V and J are TRBV16 and TRBJ2-3; no reliable D call. Germline V gene data show CDR1 as KGHSY and CDR2 as FQNENV. The CDR3 extends over 12 amino acids. The V and J ends lost 0 bases and 7 bases respectively, with 5 bases between them. Written as DNA, the CDR3 is TGTGCCAGCAGCCAATCGACGTATACGCAGTATTTT. It encodes CASSQSTYTQYF.

Only a few counts were recorded for this clone. The chain employs TRBV21-1 and TRBJ1-4; TRBD1, the D gene given by the table, was not confirmed from the DNA. TRBV21-1 is shown as a pseudogene. The CDR3 runs to 12 residues. CDR3 DNA sequence: TGTGCCAGAGGACAAATTAATGAAAAACTGTTTTTT. The encoded protein is CARGQINEKLFF.

With regard to this clone: One end of the junction fails to match germline, which may point to a read error. DNA of the CDR3: TGTGCCAGCAGGGGATCGGGCAAAAGGGAGAACTTC. As protein: CASRGSGKRENF. The J gene is TRBJ2-7, the V gene TRBV28; TRBD2 is a possible D gene (5 bases). Germline CDR1 is MDHEN and CDR2 is SYDVKM. The CDR3 is 12 amino acids.